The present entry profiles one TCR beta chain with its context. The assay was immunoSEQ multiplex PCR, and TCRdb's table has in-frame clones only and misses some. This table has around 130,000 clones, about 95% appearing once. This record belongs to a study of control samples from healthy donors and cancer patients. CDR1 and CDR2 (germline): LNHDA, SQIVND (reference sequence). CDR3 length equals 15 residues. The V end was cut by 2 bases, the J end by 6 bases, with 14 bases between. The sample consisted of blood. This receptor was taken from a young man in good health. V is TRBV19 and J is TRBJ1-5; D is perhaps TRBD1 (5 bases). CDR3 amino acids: CASSITRGIGQPQHF. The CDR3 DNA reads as TGTGCCAGTAGTATAACGAGGGGAATCGGTCAGCCCCAGCATTTT.